This T cell receptor (beta chain) is drawn from a study of human T cells and chemical hapten exposure. Study summary: Subjects had 2% DPC placed on 2 cm by 2 cm of upper inner arm skin for sensitization. Diphenylcyclopropenone was administered weekly to the scalp of patients throughout the roughly 22-week study.

This CDR3 spans 13 amino acids. Germline V gene lookup returns CDR1 MNHEY and CDR2 SVGEGT. V lost 5 bases and J lost 5; bases outside the gene matches: 3. TCRdb reprocessed the RACE reads via MiXCR and lists one record per CDR3 protein. The table shows about 90,000 distinct CDR3 sequences, with 9.5% to 13% occurring only once. Stated time point: patch test 3, about 24 weeks after DPC sensitization. Treatment here: therapeutic diphenylcyclopropenone sensitization with weekly scalp DPC. Ahead of applying each patch test, blood was sampled. The sequence came from a woman aged 25 to 39 with alopecia areata. Some clones in this sample may be carry-over from other donors' samples. The V gene is TRBV6-2 or TRBV6-3, the J gene TRBJ1-1, with 9 bases fitting TRBD1. The specimen was whole blood, collected in connection with sensitization to the hapten diphenylcyclopropenone (DPC). CDR3 sequence reads: CASSGQGMTEAFF. The CDR3 bases are TGTGCCAGCAGTGGACAGGGGATGACTGAAGCTTTCTTT.